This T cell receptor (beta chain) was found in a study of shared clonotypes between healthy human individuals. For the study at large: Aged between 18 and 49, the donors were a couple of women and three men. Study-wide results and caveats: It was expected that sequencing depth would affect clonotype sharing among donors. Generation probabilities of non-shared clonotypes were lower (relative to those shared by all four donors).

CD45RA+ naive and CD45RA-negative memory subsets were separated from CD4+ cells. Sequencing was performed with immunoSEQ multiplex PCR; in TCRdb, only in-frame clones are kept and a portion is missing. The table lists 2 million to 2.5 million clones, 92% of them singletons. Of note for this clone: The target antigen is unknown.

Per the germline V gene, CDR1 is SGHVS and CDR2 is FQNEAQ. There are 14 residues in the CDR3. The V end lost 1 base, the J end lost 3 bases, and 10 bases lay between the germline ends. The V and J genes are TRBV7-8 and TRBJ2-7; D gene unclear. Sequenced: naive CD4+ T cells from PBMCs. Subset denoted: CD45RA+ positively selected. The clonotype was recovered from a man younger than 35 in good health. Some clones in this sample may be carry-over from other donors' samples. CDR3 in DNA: TGTGCCAGCAGCTTAGGTGGCTACGGCTACGAGCAGTACTTC. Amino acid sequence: CASSLGGYGYEQYF.